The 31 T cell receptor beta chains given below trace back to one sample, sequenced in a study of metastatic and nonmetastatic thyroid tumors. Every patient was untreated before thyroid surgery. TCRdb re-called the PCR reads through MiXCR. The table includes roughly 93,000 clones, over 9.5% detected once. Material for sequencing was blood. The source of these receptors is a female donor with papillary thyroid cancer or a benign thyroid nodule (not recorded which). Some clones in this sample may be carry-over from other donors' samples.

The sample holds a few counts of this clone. The CDR3 bases are TGTGCCAGCAGTTTAGCCTTAAACTATGGCTACACCTTC. It yields the protein CASSLALNYGYTF. The V gene is TRBV27, the J gene TRBJ1-2; D ambiguous. Looked up from germline, CDR1 is MNHEY and CDR2 is SMNVEV (reference sequence). V lost 2 bases and J lost 2, with 6 bases in between. The CDR3 has 13 amino acids.

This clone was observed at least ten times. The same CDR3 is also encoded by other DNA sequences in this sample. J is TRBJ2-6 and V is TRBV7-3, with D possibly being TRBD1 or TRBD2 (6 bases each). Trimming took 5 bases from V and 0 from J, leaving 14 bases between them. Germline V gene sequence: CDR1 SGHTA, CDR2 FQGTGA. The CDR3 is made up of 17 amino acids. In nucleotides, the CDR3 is TGTGCCAGCAGCCGGGGGCGGGCTGTCTCTGGGGCCAACGTCCTGACTTTC. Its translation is CASSRGRAVSGANVLTF. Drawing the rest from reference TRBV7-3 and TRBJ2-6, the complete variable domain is GAGVSQTPSNKVTEKGKYVELRCDPISGHTALYWYRQSLGQGPEFLIYFQGTGAADDSGLPNDRFFAVRPEGSVSTLKIQRTERGDSAVYLCASSRGRAVSGANVLTFGAGSRLTVL.

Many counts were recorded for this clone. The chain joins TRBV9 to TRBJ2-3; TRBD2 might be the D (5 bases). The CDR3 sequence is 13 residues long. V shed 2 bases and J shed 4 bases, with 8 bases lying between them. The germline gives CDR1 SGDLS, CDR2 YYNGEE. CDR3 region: CASSVSRADTQYF. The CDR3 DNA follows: TGTGCCAGCAGCGTCTCGAGGGCAGATACGCAGTATTTT.

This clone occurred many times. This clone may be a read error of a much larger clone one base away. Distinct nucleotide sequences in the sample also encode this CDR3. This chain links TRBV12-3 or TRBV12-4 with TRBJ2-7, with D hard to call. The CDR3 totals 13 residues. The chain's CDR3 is CASTRSSSCEQYF. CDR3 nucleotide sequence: TGTGCCAGCACCCGGAGTAGCTCCTGCGAGCAGTACTTC.

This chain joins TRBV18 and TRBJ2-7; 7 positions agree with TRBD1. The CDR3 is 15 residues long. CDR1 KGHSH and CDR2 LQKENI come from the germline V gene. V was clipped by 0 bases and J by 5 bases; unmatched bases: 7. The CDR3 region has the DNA TGTGCCAGCTCACCACCGGGACAGCGAGAGGACGAGCAGTACTTC. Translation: CASSPPGQREDEQYF.

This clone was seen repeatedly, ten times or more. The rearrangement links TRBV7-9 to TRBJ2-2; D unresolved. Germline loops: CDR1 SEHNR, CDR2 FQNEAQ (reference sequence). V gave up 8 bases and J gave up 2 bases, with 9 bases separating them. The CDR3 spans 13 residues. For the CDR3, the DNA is TGTGCCAGCCGCCCCGCAAACACCGGGGAGCTGTTTTTT. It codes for CASRPANTGELFF. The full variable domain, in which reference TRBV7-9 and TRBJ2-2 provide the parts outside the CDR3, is DTGVSQNPRHKITKRGQNVTFRCDPISEHNRLYWYRQTLGQGPEFLTYFQNEAQLEKSRLLSDRFSAERPKGSFSTLEIQRTEQGDSAMYLCASRPANTGELFFGEGSRLTVL.

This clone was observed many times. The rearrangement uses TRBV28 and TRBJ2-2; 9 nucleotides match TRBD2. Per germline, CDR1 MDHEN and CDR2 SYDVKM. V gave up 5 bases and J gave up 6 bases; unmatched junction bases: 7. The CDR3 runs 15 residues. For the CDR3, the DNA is TGTGCCAGCAGTCCTAGCGGGGTCCCGGCCGGGGAGCTGTTTTTT. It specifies CASSPSGVPAGELFF.

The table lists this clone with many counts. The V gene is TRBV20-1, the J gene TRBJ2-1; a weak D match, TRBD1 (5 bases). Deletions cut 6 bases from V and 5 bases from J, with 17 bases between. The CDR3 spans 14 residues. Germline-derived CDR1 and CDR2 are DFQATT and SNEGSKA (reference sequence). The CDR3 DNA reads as TGCAGTGCCGCGAGACGACAGCGACACAATGAGCAGTTCTTC. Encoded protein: CSAARRQRHNEQFF.

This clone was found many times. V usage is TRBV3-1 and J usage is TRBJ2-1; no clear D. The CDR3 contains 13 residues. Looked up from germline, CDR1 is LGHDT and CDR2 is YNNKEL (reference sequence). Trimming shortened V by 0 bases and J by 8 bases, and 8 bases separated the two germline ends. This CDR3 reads CASSQEYLDEQFF. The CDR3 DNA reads TGTGCCAGCAGCCAAGAGTATCTCGATGAGCAGTTCTTC.

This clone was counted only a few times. In nucleotides, the CDR3 is TGTGCCAGCAGCCCAGGGTGTGCGGGAGGGTCCTACAATGAGCAGTTCTTC. Protein sequence: CASSPGCAGGSYNEQFF. V gene TRBV11-1 combines with J gene TRBJ2-1, with TRBD2 matching 9 bases. This CDR3 is built from 17 residues. Germline assignment: CDR1 SGHAT and CDR2 FQDESV (reference sequence). J lost 1 base, V lost 5 bases, and 9 bases had no gene match.

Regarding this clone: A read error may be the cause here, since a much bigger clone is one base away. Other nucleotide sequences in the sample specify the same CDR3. This CDR3 is CASSFGTLSTDTQYF. CDR3 coding DNA: TGTGCCAGCAGTTTCGGGACCCTGAGCACAGATACGCAGTATTTT. J is TRBJ2-3 and V is TRBV12-3 or TRBV12-4, with D perhaps given as TRBD1 or TRBD2 (5 bases each). Trimming cost V 3 bases and J 0 bases, with 10 bases left between them. The CDR3 runs 15 residues.

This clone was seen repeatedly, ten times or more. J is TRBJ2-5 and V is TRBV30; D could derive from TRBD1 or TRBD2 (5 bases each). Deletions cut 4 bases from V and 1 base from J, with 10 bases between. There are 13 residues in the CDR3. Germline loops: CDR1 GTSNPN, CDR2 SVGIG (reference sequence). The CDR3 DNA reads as TGTGCCTGGAACCCCGGGGCCCAAGAGACCCAGTACTTC. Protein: CAWNPGAQETQYF.

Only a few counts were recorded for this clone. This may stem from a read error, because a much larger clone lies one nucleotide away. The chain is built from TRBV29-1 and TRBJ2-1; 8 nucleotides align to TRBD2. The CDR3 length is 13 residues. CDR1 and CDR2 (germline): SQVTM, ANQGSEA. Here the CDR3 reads CRADPVRGGEQFF. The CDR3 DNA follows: TGCAGAGCCGACCCTGTCCGGGGGGGTGAGCAGTTCTTC.

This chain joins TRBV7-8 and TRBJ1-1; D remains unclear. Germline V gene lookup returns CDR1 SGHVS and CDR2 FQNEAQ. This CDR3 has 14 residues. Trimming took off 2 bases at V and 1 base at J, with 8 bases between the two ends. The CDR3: CASSLRSENTEAFF. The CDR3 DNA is TGTGCCAGCAGCTTACGCTCGGAGAACACTGAAGCTTTCTTT. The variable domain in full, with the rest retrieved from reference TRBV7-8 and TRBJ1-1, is GAGVSQSPRYKVAKRGQDVALRCDPISGHVSLFWYQQALGQGPEFLTYFQNEAQLDKSGLPSDRFFAERPEGSVSTLKIQRTQQEDSAVYLCASSLRSENTEAFFGQGTRLTVV.

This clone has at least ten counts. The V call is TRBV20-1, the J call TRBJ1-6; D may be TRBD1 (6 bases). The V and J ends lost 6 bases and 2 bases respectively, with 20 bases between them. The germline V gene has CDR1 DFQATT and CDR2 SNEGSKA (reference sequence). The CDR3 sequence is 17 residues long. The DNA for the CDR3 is TGCAGTGCGCAGGAGGGGGGGGGGTCCCCCTATAATTCACCCCTCCACTTT. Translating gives CSAQEGGGSPYNSPLHF.

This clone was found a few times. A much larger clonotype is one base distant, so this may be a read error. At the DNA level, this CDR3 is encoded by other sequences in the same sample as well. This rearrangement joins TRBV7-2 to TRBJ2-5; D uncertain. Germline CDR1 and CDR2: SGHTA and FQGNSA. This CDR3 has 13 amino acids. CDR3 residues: CASSLLPGETQYF. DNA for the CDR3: TGCGCCAGCAGCTTACTCCCGGGAGAGACCCAGTACTTC.

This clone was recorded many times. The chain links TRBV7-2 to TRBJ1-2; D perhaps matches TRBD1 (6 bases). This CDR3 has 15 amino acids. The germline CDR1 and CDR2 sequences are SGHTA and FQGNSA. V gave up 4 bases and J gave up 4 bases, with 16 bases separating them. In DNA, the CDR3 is TGTGCCAGCAGCTCATCGACAGGCTCTAGCTATGGCTACACCTTC. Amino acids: CASSSSTGSSYGYTF.

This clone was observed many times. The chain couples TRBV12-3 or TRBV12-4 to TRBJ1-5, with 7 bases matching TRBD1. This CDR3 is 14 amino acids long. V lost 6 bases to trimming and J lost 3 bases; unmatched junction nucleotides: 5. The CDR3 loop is CASRFGQVNQPQHF. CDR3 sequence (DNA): TGTGCCAGCAGATTCGGACAGGTCAATCAGCCCCAGCATTTT.

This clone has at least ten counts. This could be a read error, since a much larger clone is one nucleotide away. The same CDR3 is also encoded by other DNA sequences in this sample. The CDR3 coding sequence is TGTGCCAGCAGTGAATCGGGACAGGCTTACGAGCAGTACTTC. Translated: CASSESGQAYEQYF. This chain links TRBV25-1 with TRBJ2-7; 8 bases match TRBD1. Germline lookup yields CDR1 MGHDK and CDR2 SYGVNS. CDR3 length equals 14 residues. V trimming: 1 base; J trimming: 4 bases; junction bases outside the gene matches: 3.

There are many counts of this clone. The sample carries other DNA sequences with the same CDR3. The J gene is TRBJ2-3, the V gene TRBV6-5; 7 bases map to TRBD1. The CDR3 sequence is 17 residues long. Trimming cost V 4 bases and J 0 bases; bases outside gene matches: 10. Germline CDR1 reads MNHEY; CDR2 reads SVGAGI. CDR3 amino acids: CASSSLNWDRSTDTQYF. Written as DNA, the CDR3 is TGTGCCAGCAGTTCCCTTAACTGGGACAGAAGCACAGATACGCAGTATTTT.

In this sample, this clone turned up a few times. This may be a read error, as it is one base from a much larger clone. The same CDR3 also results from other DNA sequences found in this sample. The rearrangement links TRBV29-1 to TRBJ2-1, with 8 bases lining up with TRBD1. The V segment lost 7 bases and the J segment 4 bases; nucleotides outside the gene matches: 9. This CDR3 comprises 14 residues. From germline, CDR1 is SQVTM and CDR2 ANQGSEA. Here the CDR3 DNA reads TGCAGCGCCCCGGGTACAGGGGGATACAATGAGCAGTTCTTC. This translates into CSAPGTGGYNEQFF.

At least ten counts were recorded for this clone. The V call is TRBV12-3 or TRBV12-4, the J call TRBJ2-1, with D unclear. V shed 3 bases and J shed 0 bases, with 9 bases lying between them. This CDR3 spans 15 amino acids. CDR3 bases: TGTGCCAGCAGTTTGAGGCGGAGCTCCTACAATGAGCAGTTCTTC. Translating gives CASSLRRSSYNEQFF.

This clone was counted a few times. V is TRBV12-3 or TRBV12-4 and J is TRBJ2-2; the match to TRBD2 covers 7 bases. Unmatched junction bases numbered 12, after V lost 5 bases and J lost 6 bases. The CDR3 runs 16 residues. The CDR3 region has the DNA TGTGCCAGCAGTATGTTCGCGGGAGTGGTCGCCGGGGAGCTGTTTTTT. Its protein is CASSMFAGVVAGELFF.

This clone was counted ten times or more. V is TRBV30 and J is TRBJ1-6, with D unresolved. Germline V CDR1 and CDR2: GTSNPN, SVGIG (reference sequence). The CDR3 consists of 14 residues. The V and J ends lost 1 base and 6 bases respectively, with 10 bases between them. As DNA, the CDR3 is TGTGCCTGGAGTGGAGGCAGACGTAATTCACCCCTCCACTTT. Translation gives CAWSGGRRNSPLHF.

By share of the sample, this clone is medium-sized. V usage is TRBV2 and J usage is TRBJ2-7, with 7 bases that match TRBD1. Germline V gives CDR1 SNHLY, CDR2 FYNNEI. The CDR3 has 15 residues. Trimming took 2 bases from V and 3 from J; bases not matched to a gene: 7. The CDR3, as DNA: TGTGCCAGCAGTGAAAGCTGGGACAGAGACTACGAGCAGTACTTC. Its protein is CASSESWDRDYEQYF.

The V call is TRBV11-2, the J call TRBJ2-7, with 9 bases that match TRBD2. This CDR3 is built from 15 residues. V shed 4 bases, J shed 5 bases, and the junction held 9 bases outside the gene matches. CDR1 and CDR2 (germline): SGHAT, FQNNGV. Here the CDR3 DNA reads TGTGCCAGCAGCTACCGTGGTAGCGGGAGCAACGAGCAGTACTTC. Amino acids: CASSYRGSGSNEQYF.

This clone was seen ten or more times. The CDR3 DNA reads TGTGCCAGCAGCCACCTGATGGGGGTCGAGGGCACTGAAGCTTTCTTT. Its translation is CASSHLMGVEGTEAFF. The rearrangement uses TRBV11-1 and TRBJ1-1; maybe TRBD1 (5 bases). V dropped 5 bases and J dropped 4 bases, with 20 bases sitting between them. CDR3 length: 16 amino acids. The V gene's germline CDR1 is SGHAT and CDR2 FQDESV (reference sequence).

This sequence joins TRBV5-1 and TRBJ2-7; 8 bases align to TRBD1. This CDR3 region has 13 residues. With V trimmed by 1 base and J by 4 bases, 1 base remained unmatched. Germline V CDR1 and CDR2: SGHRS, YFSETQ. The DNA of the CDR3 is TGCGCCAGCAGCTTGCGACAGGGGTACGAGCAGTACTTC. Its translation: CASSLRQGYEQYF.

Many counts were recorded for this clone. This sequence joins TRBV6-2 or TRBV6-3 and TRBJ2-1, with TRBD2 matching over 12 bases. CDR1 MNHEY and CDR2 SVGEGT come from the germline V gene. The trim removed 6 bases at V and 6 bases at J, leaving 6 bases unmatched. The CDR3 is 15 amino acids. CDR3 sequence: CASSLLAGGSNEQFF. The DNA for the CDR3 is TGTGCCAGCAGCTTACTAGCGGGAGGCTCCAATGAGCAGTTCTTC.

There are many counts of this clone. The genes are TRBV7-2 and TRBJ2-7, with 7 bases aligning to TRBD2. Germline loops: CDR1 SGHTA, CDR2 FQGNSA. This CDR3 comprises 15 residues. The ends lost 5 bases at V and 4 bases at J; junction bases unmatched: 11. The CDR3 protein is CASSPSGILGYEQYF. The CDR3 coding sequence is TGTGCCAGCAGCCCAAGCGGGATACTGGGTTACGAGCAGTACTTC.

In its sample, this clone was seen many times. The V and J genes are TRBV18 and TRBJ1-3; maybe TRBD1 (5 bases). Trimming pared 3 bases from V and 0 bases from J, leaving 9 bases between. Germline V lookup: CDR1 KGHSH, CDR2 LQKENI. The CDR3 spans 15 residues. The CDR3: CASSPGRPSGNTIYF. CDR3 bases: TGTGCCAGCTCACCGGGACGTCCCTCTGGAAACACCATATATTTT.